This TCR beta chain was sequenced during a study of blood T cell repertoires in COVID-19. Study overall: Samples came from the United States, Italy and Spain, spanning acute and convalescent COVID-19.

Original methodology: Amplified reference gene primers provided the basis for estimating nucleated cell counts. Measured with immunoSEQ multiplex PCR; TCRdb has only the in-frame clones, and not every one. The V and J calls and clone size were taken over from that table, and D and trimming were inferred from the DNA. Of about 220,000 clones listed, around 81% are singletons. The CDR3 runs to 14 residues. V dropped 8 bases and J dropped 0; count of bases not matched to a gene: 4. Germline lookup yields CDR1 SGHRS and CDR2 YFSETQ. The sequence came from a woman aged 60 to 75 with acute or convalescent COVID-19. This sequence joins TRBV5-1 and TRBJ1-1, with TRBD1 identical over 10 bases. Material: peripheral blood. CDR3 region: CASRQGALNTEAFF. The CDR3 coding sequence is TGCGCCAGTCGACAGGGGGCATTGAACACTGAAGCTTTCTTT.